These 3 T cell receptor beta chains originate from one sample sequenced in a study of blood T cell repertoires in COVID-19. Clones were read by immunoSEQ multiplex PCR, and TCRdb kept only the in-frame ones, dropping some. The table shows hundreds of thousands of clones, with around 90% occurring only once. Sequencing used peripheral blood. These receptor sequences come from a man younger than 35 with COVID-19, enrolled during active disease.

This chain joins TRBV6-5 and TRBJ1-6; D not certain. The V and J ends lost 4 bases and 6 bases respectively, with 16 bases between them. From germline, CDR1 is MNHEY and CDR2 SVGAGI. CDR3 length: 16 amino acids. The CDR3 spells CASSWEVPGVNSPLHF. The CDR3 bases are TGTGCCAGCAGTTGGGAGGTGCCCGGGGTTAATTCACCCCTCCACTTT.

J is TRBJ1-6 and V is TRBV30; no reliable D call. CDR3 size: 12 residues. The V end was cut by 0 bases, the J end by 10 bases, with 7 bases between. CDR1 GTSNPN and CDR2 SVGIG come from the germline V gene (reference sequence). The CDR3 DNA sequence: TGTGCCTGGAGTGTAGAGGGATCACCCCTCCACTTT. This codes for CAWSVEGSPLHF.

V gene TRBV15 combines with J gene TRBJ2-7, with D perhaps TRBD1 (6 bases). Trimming pared 0 bases from V and 3 bases from J, leaving 12 bases between. This CDR3 comprises 15 residues. The germline CDR1 and CDR2 sequences are LNHNV and YYDKDF (reference sequence). For the CDR3, the DNA is TGTGCCACCAGCAGAGACAAGACAGGTATCTACGAGCAGTACTTC. Translated: CATSRDKTGIYEQYF.